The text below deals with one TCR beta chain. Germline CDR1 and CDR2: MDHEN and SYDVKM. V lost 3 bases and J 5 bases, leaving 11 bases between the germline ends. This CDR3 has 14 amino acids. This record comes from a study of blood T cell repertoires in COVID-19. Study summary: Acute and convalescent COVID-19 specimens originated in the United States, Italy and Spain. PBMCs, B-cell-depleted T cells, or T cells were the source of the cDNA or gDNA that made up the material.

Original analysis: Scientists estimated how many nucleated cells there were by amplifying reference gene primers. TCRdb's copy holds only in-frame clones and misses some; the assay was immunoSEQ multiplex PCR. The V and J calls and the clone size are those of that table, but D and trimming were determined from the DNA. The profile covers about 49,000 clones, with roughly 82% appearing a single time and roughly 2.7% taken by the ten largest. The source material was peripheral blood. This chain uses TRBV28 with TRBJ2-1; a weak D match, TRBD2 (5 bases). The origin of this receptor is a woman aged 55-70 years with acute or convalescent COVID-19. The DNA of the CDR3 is TGTGCCAGCAGTTTTTCTGGGAGCGACAATGAGCAGTTCTTC. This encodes CASSFSGSDNEQFF.